The present TCR beta chain was sequenced within a study of blood T cell repertoires in COVID-19. Study as a whole: Acute and convalescent COVID-19 specimens originated in the United States, Italy and Spain. In each case, the material was cDNA or gDNA derived from T cells, B-cell-depleted T cells, or PBMCs.

Only one count was recorded for this clone. The germline V gene has CDR1 KGHDR and CDR2 SFDVKD. Trimming pared 2 bases from V and 1 base from J, leaving 4 bases between. The CDR3 spans 13 residues. Authors' methods: For nucleated cells, counts were estimated from reference gene primer amplification. Profiled with immunoSEQ multiplex PCR; TCRdb holds only in-frame clones, not every one. V, J and clone size reflect that table, while D and trimming were determined from the DNA. The sample lists approximately 140,000 clones, about 84% occurring once. This TCR derives from a woman of 80 years or more in a cohort sampled during active or convalescent COVID-19. V usage is TRBV24-1 and J usage is TRBJ1-1; D remains ambiguous. The sample taken for sequencing was peripheral blood. The CDR3 here is CATSDYRNTEAFF. Written as DNA, the CDR3 is TGTGCCACCAGTGATTATAGGAACACTGAAGCTTTCTTT.